A selection of T cell receptor beta chains follows, all from one sample in a study of tissue T cells after allogeneic stem cell transplantation. Profiling relied on immunoSEQ multiplex PCR, and the TCRdb table lists in-frame clones only, not all of them. The data contain about 1,400 clones, 80% to 85% of them singletons. The input for sequencing was spleen tissue, taken at autopsy. The receptors come from a male patient aged 35-70 years with steroid-refractory graft-versus-host disease after an allogeneic stem cell transplant. A share of the T cells may be of graft donor origin. Both conserved end residues are part of each CDR3. A D gene is named only where the DNA matches it firmly. Clone size appears in some rows only: once, few, many, or a class for an expanded clone.

D gene	V gene	J gene	clone size	CDR3 DNA	CDR3 protein
TRBD1	TRBV2	TRBJ1-2	NA	TGTGCCAGCAGTGACACCAAATTGACAGGGAGTGGCTACACCTTC	CASSDTKLTGSGYTF
TRBD1	TRBV7-9	TRBJ2-7	few	TGTGCCAGCAGCCCATACGAGGGACAGAGCTCCTACGAGCAGTACTTC	CASSPYEGQSSYEQYF
NA	TRBV4-3	TRBJ2-3	NA	TGCGCCAGCAGCCAAATACTGGCCGCGGATGGGGACACCTCTTTTGCGCAGTATTTT	CASSQILAADGDTSFAQYF
NA	TRBV2	TRBJ1-6	NA	TGTGCCAGCAGTGAAGGGTCAGTCGATAATTCACCCCTCCACTTT	CASSEGSVDNSPLHF
TRBD1	TRBV6-2/TRBV6-3	TRBJ2-6	NA	TGTGCCAGCAGTTACCGCCTTGACAGGGGGCCTTTCTCTGGGGCCAACGTCCTGACTTTC	CASSYRLDRGPFSGANVLTF
TRBD2	TRBV7-9	TRBJ2-3	NA	TGTGCCAGCAGTCCCCGGACTAGCGGGAGCACAGATACGCAGTATTTT	CASSPRTSGSTDTQYF
NA	TRBV6-2/TRBV6-3	TRBJ2-7	NA	TGTGCCAGCAGTTACCTCGCGGATACCTACGAGCAGTACTTC	CASSYLADTYEQYF
TRBD1	TRBV6-5	TRBJ1-4	NA	TGTGCCAGCAGCCCGTTGGACAGGGGTGAAAAACTGTTTTTT	CASSPLDRGEKLFF
TRBD1	TRBV4-2	TRBJ1-2	NA	TGTGCCAGCAGCCAAGTGGGACAGGCGTCCTATGGCTACACCTTC	CASSQVGQASYGYTF
TRBD1	TRBV27	TRBJ2-4	NA	TGTGCCAGCAGTCCAGGGACAGGGAACGAAAACATTCAGTACTTC	CASSPGTGNENIQYF
NA	TRBV11-2	TRBJ2-1	NA	TGTGCCAGCAGCTTGGGGTGGGGAGACAATGAGCAGTTCTTC	CASSLGWGDNEQFF
NA	TRBV5-4	TRBJ2-1	NA	TGTGCCAGCAGCTTGTCCGGGACCGGTGAGCAGTTCTTC	CASSLSGTGEQFF
NA	TRBV5-4	TRBJ2-7	NA	TGTGCCAGCAGTGAGACGAACGAGCAGTACTTC	CASSETNEQYF
TRBD1	TRBV5-4	TRBJ1-4	NA	TGTGCCAGCAACGGGGGACAGGATGAAAAACTGTTTTTT	CASNGGQDEKLFF
NA	TRBV3-1/TRBV3-2	TRBJ1-5	NA	TGTGCCAGCAGTCCGGGTCTCCCTACCAATCAGCCCCAGCATTTT	CASSPGLPTNQPQHF
NA	TRBV9	TRBJ1-1	NA	TGTGCCAGCAGCGTAGGAGGCCTTGGGGGCACTGAAGCTTTCTTT	CASSVGGLGGTEAFF
NA	TRBV2	TRBJ2-1	NA	TGTGCCAGCAGTGAGGAAGCGGTCGGAAACAATGAGCAGTTCTTC	CASSEEAVGNNEQFF
TRBD1	TRBV9	TRBJ1-4	NA	TGTGCCAGCAGCGTAGATGGACAGGCAAATGAAAAACTGTTTTTT	CASSVDGQANEKLFF
NA	TRBV28	TRBJ1-6	NA	TGTGCCAGCAGTTCCCTCCTAATCGGGGGAGGGAATTCACCCCTCCACTTT	CASSSLLIGGGNSPLHF
NA	TRBV6-4	TRBJ1-1	NA	TGTGCCAGCAGTGACTCGAGCGGGAACACTGAAGCTTTCTTT	CASSDSSGNTEAFF
NA	TRBV4-2	TRBJ1-6	NA	TGTGCCAGCAGCCAAGACCGTGACAGCCTTAATTCACCCCTCCACTTT	CASSQDRDSLNSPLHF
NA	TRBV18	TRBJ2-5	NA	TGTGCCAGCTCACCGATAAACTCGTACGTGCAAGAGACCCAGTACTTC	CASSPINSYVQETQYF
TRBD2	TRBV28	TRBJ2-7	NA	TGTGCCAGCAGTTTCCCGGGAGGGGCCTACGAGCAGTACTTC	CASSFPGGAYEQYF
TRBD1	TRBV5-6	TRBJ2-1	NA	TGTGCCAGCAGCTTGACGACAGGGTGGAATGAGCAGTTCTTC	CASSLTTGWNEQFF
NA	TRBV6-5	TRBJ1-1	NA	TGTGCCAGCAGTTTCGGATCGAACACTGAAGCTTTCTTT	CASSFGSNTEAFF
NA	TRBV5-6	TRBJ2-7	NA	TGTGCCAGCAACCCGCAGTCCGAGGACGAGCAGTACTTC	CASNPQSEDEQYF
NA	TRBV9	TRBJ2-1	NA	TGTGCCAGCAGCGTAGTAGGGGCAGACAATGAGCAGTTCTTC	CASSVVGADNEQFF
NA	TRBV27	TRBJ2-3	once	TGTGCCAGCAGTTCCCCGCCGGATACGCAGTATTTT	CASSSPPDTQYF
NA	TRBV28	TRBJ2-1	NA	TGTGCCAGCAGTTTGTCCTCCCGGGGGCACAATGAGCAGTTCTTC	CASSLSSRGHNEQFF
TRBD2	TRBV4-3	TRBJ2-5	NA	TGCGCCAGCAGCCAAGAGCGGGGGGGCCAAGAGACCCAGTACTTC	CASSQERGGQETQYF
TRBD2	TRBV2	TRBJ2-6	once	TGTGCCAGCCCCTCCGGGACTAGCGGGGGGGTAGGCTCTGGGGCCAACGTCCTGACTTTC	CASPSGTSGGVGSGANVLTF
TRBD1	TRBV30	TRBJ2-7	NA	TGTGCCTGGAGCTGGACAGGAGACTACGAGCAGTACTTC	CAWSWTGDYEQYF
NA	TRBV7-9	TRBJ2-6	NA	TGTGCCAGCAGCATTAGAGTATACCATGAAAGTCGGGCCAACGTCCTGACTTTC	CASSIRVYHESRANVLTF
NA	TRBV9	TRBJ2-5	NA	TGTGCCAGCAGCGTCGTCGGGGGGCCCAAAGAGACCCAGTACTTC	CASSVVGGPKETQYF
NA	TRBV6-5	TRBJ1-3	NA	TGTGCCAGCAGTAGGCAGGGGAGAAACACCATATATTTT	CASSRQGRNTIYF
NA	TRBV6-5	TRBJ1-1	few	TGTGCCAGCAGTTCGACGGGGGGTACTGAAGCTTTCTTT	CASSSTGGTEAFF
NA	TRBV19	TRBJ1-2	NA	TGTGCCAGTAGTTTCGGGTCTCTTCAAGCTAACTATGGCTACACCTTC	CASSFGSLQANYGYTF
NA	TRBV27	TRBJ1-3	NA	TGTGCCAGCAGTTTATCGTCCGGGTCTGGAAACACCATATATTTT	CASSLSSGSGNTIYF
TRBD2	TRBV7-2	TRBJ2-2	NA	TGTGCCAGCAGTTTCCCCATTAGCGGGGGGGATAACACCGGGGAGCTGTTTTTT	CASSFPISGGDNTGELFF
NA	TRBV11-1	TRBJ2-7	NA	TGTGCCAGCAGCGCTCACCGGGACGCAAACTCCTACGAGCAGTACTTC	CASSAHRDANSYEQYF
TRBD1	TRBV10-3	TRBJ1-2	few	TGTGCCATCAGTGAGTTAACAGGGGAGGATGGCTACACCTTC	CAISELTGEDGYTF
NA	TRBV1	TRBJ2-6	NA	TGCACCAGCAGAACTCGGCGTTTGTCACAAAGTCGGGCCAACGTCCTGACTTTC	CTSRTRRLSQSRANVLTF
NA	TRBV27	TRBJ1-1	NA	TGTGCCAGCAGTTTCCGACAGAACTTGAACACTGAAGCTTTCTTT	CASSFRQNLNTEAFF
NA	TRBV19	TRBJ2-1	NA	TGTGCCAGTAGTATTTCCAATTACAATGAGCAGTTCTTC	CASSISNYNEQFF
TRBD1	TRBV7-3	TRBJ1-1	NA	TGTGCCAGCAGCGTATCGACAGGGGGGGACACTGAAGCTTTCTTT	CASSVSTGGDTEAFF
NA	TRBV5-1	TRBJ1-2	NA	TGCGCCAGCAGCTTGGCCGGGCAGGTCAGCTATGGCTACACCTTC	CASSLAGQVSYGYTF
NA	TRBV12-3/TRBV12-4	TRBJ1-1	NA	TGTGCCAGCAACCGGGATTTTAACACTGAAGCTTTCTTT	CASNRDFNTEAFF
NA	TRBV4-2	TRBJ1-2	NA	TGTGCCAGCAGCCAGTACCCCGGGGCTTCTAACTATGGCTACACCTTC	CASSQYPGASNYGYTF
TRBD1	TRBV19	TRBJ1-1	NA	TGTGCCAGTAGTATTGAAGACAGGGGCTCAACTGAAGCTTTCTTT	CASSIEDRGSTEAFF
NA	TRBV5-1	TRBJ1-2	NA	TGCGCCAGCAGCACACAGGGCCGAGATGGCTACACCTTC	CASSTQGRDGYTF
NA	TRBV3-1/TRBV3-2	TRBJ2-5	NA	TGTGCCAGCAGCCCAGTGGGGAAAGAGACCCAGTACTTC	CASSPVGKETQYF
NA	TRBV27	TRBJ2-7	once	TGTGCCAGCAGTCGGTACACAGGGGAGGACGAGCAGTACTTC	CASSRYTGEDEQYF
TRBD2	TRBV13	TRBJ2-1	large	TGTGCCAGCGAGCGGACTAGCGGGGGACCATACAATGAGCAGTTCTTC	CASERTSGGPYNEQFF
NA	TRBV7-2	TRBJ1-1	NA	TGTGCCAGCAGCCCCTTGGGACAACCAAACACTGAAGCTTTCTTT	CASSPLGQPNTEAFF
TRBD2	TRBV27	TRBJ2-2	NA	TGTGCCAGCAGTCCTCGGGTGATGCTAGCGGGGGCGAACACCGGGGAGCTGTTTTTT	CASSPRVMLAGANTGELFF